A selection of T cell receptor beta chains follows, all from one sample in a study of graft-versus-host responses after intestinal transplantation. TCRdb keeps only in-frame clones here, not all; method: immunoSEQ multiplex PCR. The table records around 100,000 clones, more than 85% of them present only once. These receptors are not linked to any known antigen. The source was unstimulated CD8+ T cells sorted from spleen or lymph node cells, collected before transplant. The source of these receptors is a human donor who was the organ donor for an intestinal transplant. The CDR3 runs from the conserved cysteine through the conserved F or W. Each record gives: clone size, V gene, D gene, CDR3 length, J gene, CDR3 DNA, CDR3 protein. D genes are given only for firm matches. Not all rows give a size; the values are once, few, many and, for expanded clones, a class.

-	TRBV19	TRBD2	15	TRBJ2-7	TGTGCCAGTAGTGCCTCCCTAGCGGGACCTTACGAGCAGTACTTC	CASSASLAGPYEQYF
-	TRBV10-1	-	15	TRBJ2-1	TGCGCCAGCAGTGCCAGGACAAATACCTACAATGAGCAGTTCTTC	CASSARTNTYNEQFF
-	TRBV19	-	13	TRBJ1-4	TGTGCCAGTACACCCTCCCCTAATGAAAAACTGTTTTTT	CASTPSPNEKLFF
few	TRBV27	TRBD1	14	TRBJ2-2	TGTGCCAGCAGTGACAGGGGGAACACCGGGGAGCTGTTTTTT	CASSDRGNTGELFF
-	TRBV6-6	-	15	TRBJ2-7	TGTGCCAGCAGTTCCTCAGGGTTAGTCGCCTACGAGCAGTACTTC	CASSSSGLVAYEQYF
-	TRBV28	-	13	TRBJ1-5	TGTGCCAGCAGCACCGACATCGATCAGCCCCAGCATTTT	CASSTDIDQPQHF
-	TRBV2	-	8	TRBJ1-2	TGTGCCAGCAGTGGCTACACCTTC	CASSGYTF
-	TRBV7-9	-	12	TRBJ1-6	TGTGCCAGCAGCTTAGCAAATTCACCCCTCCACTTT	CASSLANSPLHF
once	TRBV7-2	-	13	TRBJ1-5	TGTGCCAGCACCCTAACCGGAAATCAGCCCCAGCATTTT	CASTLTGNQPQHF
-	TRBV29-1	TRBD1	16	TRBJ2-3	TGCAGCGTTGAAGATCTCCAGGGGGCCTCCTCAGATACGCAGTATTTT	CSVEDLQGASSDTQYF
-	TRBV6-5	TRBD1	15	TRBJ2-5	TGTGCCAGCAGTGCGACAGGGGGCAGGTCAGAGACCCAGTACTTC	CASSATGGRSETQYF
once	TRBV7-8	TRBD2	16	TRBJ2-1	TGTGCCAGCAGCTTAGTGCCTACTAGCGGGATCGTTGAGCAGTTCTTC	CASSLVPTSGIVEQFF
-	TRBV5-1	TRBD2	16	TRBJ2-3	TGCGCCAGCAGCTTGGTTTCTAGCGGGAGGGAATATACGCAGTATTTT	CASSLVSSGREYTQYF
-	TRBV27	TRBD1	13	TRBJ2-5	TGTGCCAGCAGCAGGACAGGGTCAGTGCCCCAGTACTTC	CASSRTGSVPQYF
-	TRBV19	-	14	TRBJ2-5	TGTGCCAGTAGTATCGCGGCGGACCAAGAGACCCAGTACTTC	CASSIAADQETQYF